These 16 T cell receptor beta chains were all obtained from the same sample, sequenced in a study of T cells in localized non-small cell lung cancer. The table came from immunoSEQ multiplex PCR; TCRdb's copy has only in-frame clones and leaves some out. Seen here are about 74,000 clones, 65% to 85% observed once, and the top ten hold 1.3%. The sample in question was peripheral blood, obtained before any cancer treatment. These receptors were taken from a female donor older than 55 with stage I lung adenocarcinoma.

The gene calls are TRBV19 and TRBJ2-5; 11 positions agree with TRBD2. J gave up 1 base and V 3 bases, and 7 bases lay outside the gene matches. CDR3 size: 17 residues. Germline loops: CDR1 LNHDA, CDR2 SQIVND (reference sequence). CDR3 DNA sequence: TGTGCCAGTAGTATCGGAACGGGACTAGCGGCCCAAGAGACCCAGTACTTC. Its translation: CASSIGTGLAAQETQYF.

The V gene is TRBV18, the J gene TRBJ1-1; a weak D match, TRBD1 (6 bases). Germline CDR1 is KGHSH and CDR2 is LQKENI. V was shortened by 0 bases and J by 1 base, with 12 bases between the two germline ends. CDR3 length: 16 residues. The CDR3 region has the DNA TGTGCCAGCTCACCACCGGGGGCAGTAGCGAACACTGAAGCTTTCTTT. Residues: CASSPPGAVANTEAFF.

The V gene is TRBV10-3, the J gene TRBJ2-5; no definite D call. CDR1 ENHRY and CDR2 SYGVKD come from the germline V gene. Trimming pared 6 bases from V and 1 base from J, leaving 12 bases between. The CDR3 sequence is 14 residues long. The CDR3 coding sequence is TGTGCCATCAGGCGTACTGGATTCCAAGAGACCCAGTACTTC. Protein product: CAIRRTGFQETQYF.

The rearrangement joins TRBV29-1 to TRBJ1-1; D perhaps matches TRBD1 (6 bases). Germline V gene data show CDR1 as SQVTM and CDR2 as ANQGSEA. V was pared by 3 bases and J by 4 bases, with 15 bases between. This CDR3 is 14 amino acids long. This chain's CDR3 is CSVDFGGAGTEAFF. DNA of the CDR3: TGCAGCGTTGATTTCGGGGGGGCAGGCACTGAAGCTTTCTTT.

The J gene is TRBJ2-7, the V gene TRBV29-1; 10 bases fit TRBD1. CDR3 size: 13 residues. CDR1 and CDR2 from the germline V gene are SQVTM and ANQGSEA. J gave up 9 bases and V 6 bases, and 11 bases lay outside the gene matches. As DNA, the CDR3 is TGCAGCGTCCGGGACAGGGGACATCCTGCGCAGTACTTC. Residues: CSVRDRGHPAQYF.

As concerns this clone: Germline and junction disagree at one end, which may indicate a read error. The CDR3: CASSSRQGSKETQYF. The CDR3 DNA reads as TGTGCTAGCAGCTCACGACAGGGGAGTAAAGAGACCCAGTACTTC. J is TRBJ2-5 and V is TRBV7-7, with 8 nucleotides matching TRBD1. This CDR3 region has 15 residues. Germline V gene lookup returns CDR1 SSHAT and CDR2 FNYEAQ (reference sequence).

The rearrangement links TRBV27 to TRBJ1-4; D not resolved. With 6 bases removed from V and 0 bases from J, the gap between germline ends came to 8 bases. CDR3 size: 14 residues. Germline-derived CDR1 and CDR2 are MNHEY and SMNVEV (reference sequence). CDR3 sequence: CASRPTTTNEKLFF. The CDR3 DNA follows: TGTGCCAGCAGGCCAACGACAACTAATGAAAAACTGTTTTTT. The full variable domain, its missing parts supplied by reference TRBV27 and TRBJ1-4, is EAQVTQNPRYLITVTGKKLTVTCSQNMNHEYMSWYRQDPGLGLRQIYYSMNVEVTDKGDVPEGYKVSRKEKRNFPLILESPSPNQTSLYFCASRPTTTNEKLFFGSGTQLSVL.

The V call is TRBV29-1, the J call TRBJ1-1, with D unresolved. Trimming pared 0 bases from V and 8 bases from J, leaving 10 bases between. This CDR3 has 12 residues. CDR1 and CDR2 from the germline V gene are SQVTM and ANQGSEA. The CDR3 DNA reads TGCAGCGTTGAAGAAGGAGGCCGGGAAGCTTTCTTT. This gives the protein CSVEEGGREAFF.

The V gene is TRBV6-5, the J gene TRBJ2-7; perhaps TRBD1 as D (5 bases). Deletions cut 2 bases from V and 1 base from J, with 12 bases between. The CDR3 runs to 15 residues. CDR1 is MNHEY, CDR2 SVGAGI, per germline. The CDR3 bases are TGTGCCAGCAGTTACGGGGCTACCCGATCCTACGAGCAGTACTTC. This gives the protein CASSYGATRSYEQYF.

Only one count was recorded for this clone. The chain links TRBV7-6 to TRBJ1-4; D is uncertain. This CDR3 is built from 15 residues. Germline CDR1 reads SGHVS; CDR2 reads FNYEAQ. The V end was cut by 1 base, the J end by 7 bases, with 13 bases between. This chain's CDR3 is CASSLGGLRGEKLFF. Written as DNA, the CDR3 is TGTGCCAGCAGCTTAGGTGGCCTTCGAGGTGAAAAACTGTTTTTT.

V and J are TRBV27 and TRBJ2-3, with 7 bases identical to TRBD2. V lost 6 bases, J lost 6 bases, and 12 bases stayed unmatched. The germline V gene encodes CDR1 MNHEY and CDR2 SMNVEV (reference sequence). This CDR3 spans 15 amino acids. The CDR3 region has the DNA TGTGCCAGCAGACCCCAGGTGCGGGGGTCGGATACGCAGTATTTT. As protein: CASRPQVRGSDTQYF.

J is TRBJ2-2 and V is TRBV5-4; D is unclear. Germline-derived CDR1 and CDR2 are SGHNT and YYREEE (reference sequence). There are 14 residues in the CDR3. The germline V and J ends were trimmed by 3 bases and 3 bases, with 9 bases remaining between them. Here the CDR3 DNA reads TGTGCCAGCAGCTGGGCCCGGGACACCGGGGAGCTGTTTTTT. Protein product: CASSWARDTGELFF.

The chain uses TRBV19 and TRBJ1-2, with a weak D call TRBD1 (6 bases). Between the trimmed V and J ends, which lost 3 bases and 4 bases, there was a span of 15 bases. CDR3 length: 15 amino acids. Germline V gene lookup returns CDR1 LNHDA and CDR2 SQIVND (reference sequence). CDR3 sequence reads: CASSIDPGAGYGYTF. The CDR3 region has the DNA TGTGCCAGTAGTATTGATCCGGGGGCCGGCTATGGCTACACCTTC.

The chain carries TRBV18 and TRBJ1-4; D not resolved. This CDR3 has 14 residues. CDR1 is KGHSH, CDR2 LQKENI, per germline. The V end was cut by 3 bases, the J end by 5 bases, with 10 bases between. The CDR3 DNA follows: TGTGCCAGCTCACCGTCGACACTGAATGAAAAACTGTTTTTT. As protein: CASSPSTLNEKLFF.

The CDR3 protein is CASSPLAGALTGELFF. CDR3 sequence (DNA): TGTGCCAGCAGCCCTCTAGCGGGGGCCCTGACCGGGGAGCTGTTTTTT. The rearrangement joins TRBV7-2 to TRBJ2-2, with TRBD2 matching over 10 bases. The CDR3 is 16 residues long. J was trimmed by 5 bases and V by 5 bases; bases with no gene match: 8. Germline CDR1 SGHTA, CDR2 FQGNSA.

This chain joins TRBV29-1 and TRBJ1-2; D unclear. The germline gives CDR1 SQVTM, CDR2 ANQGSEA. V gave up 6 bases and J gave up 2 bases, with 13 bases separating them. The CDR3 has 13 residues. CDR3 sequence (DNA): TGCAGCGTAGCTTCAAAGGGAAACTATGGCTACACCTTC. It yields the protein CSVASKGNYGYTF.